These 20 T cell receptor beta chains were all obtained from the same sample, sequenced in a study of T-cell memory formation after mild COVID-19. TCRdb reprocessed the 5' RACE reads with MiXCR, giving one entry per CDR3 protein. In the table there are 160,000 or so distinct CDR3 sequences, 31% of which are singletons. Sequencing was performed on PBMCs or a T cell subset sorted from them (not recorded which). These TCRs come from an adult woman who had mild COVID-19 (a few samples of this study predate the infection). Cell type and time point are not known.

This clonotype was counted between two and nine times. The chain uses TRBV5-5 and TRBJ2-1; D possibly uses TRBD1 or TRBD2 (5 bases each). The CDR3 totals 14 residues. The germline V and J ends were trimmed by 2 bases and 9 bases, with 15 bases remaining between them. Germline-derived CDR1 and CDR2 are SGHKS and YYEKEE (reference sequence). CDR3 amino acids: CASSFRTREGEQFF. The CDR3, as DNA: TGTGCCAGCAGCTTCCGGACACGTGAGGGTGAGCAGTTCTTC.

This chain links TRBV19 with TRBJ2-1; no reliable D call. Trimming cost V 10 bases and J 0 bases, with 13 bases left between them. There are 14 residues in the CDR3. Germline CDR1 is LNHDA and CDR2 is SQIVND (reference sequence). DNA for the CDR3: TGTGCCACCGGGTCCCATAGCTCCTACAATGAGCAGTTCTTC. It is translated as CATGSHSSYNEQFF.

This clonotype was recorded a few times. The rearrangement links TRBV23-1 to TRBJ1-2; tentatively, D is TRBD1 (5 bases). TRBV23-1 is placed among ORFs of uncertain function. The CDR3 runs 14 residues. V lost 2 bases, J lost 2 bases, and 9 bases lay in between. This CDR3 reads CASSQVGVNYGYTF. CDR3 in DNA: TGCGCCAGCAGTCAAGTGGGGGTGAACTATGGCTACACCTTC.

The CDR3 sequence is CSVEGETIYGYTF. CDR3 in DNA: TGCAGCGTTGAAGGGGAGACAATCTATGGCTACACCTTC. The chain carries TRBV29-1 and TRBJ1-2; D ambiguous. Germline V gene sequence: CDR1 SQVTM, CDR2 ANQGSEA. This CDR3 contains 13 residues. Trimming removed 1 base at V and 4 bases at J, with 10 bases between.

Of note for this clonotype: A junction end diverges from the germline sequence, so it may reflect a read error. CDR3 region: CASSPGAF. As DNA, the CDR3 is TGTGCCAGCTCTCCAGGGGCCTTC. This chain connects TRBV18 to TRBJ1-2; D is perhaps TRBD1 (6 bases). The CDR3 contains 8 residues. Germline V CDR1 and CDR2: KGHSH, LQKENI.

This clonotype was counted a few times. The chain joins TRBV12-3 or TRBV12-4 to TRBJ1-2; no clear D gene. Trimming removed 4 bases at V and 1 base at J, with 13 bases between. The CDR3 has 15 residues. The CDR3 DNA sequence: TGTGCCAGCAGTTCATATACGGAAGTTAACTATGGCTACACCTTC. Amino acids: CASSSYTEVNYGYTF.

The chain combines TRBV7-2 with TRBJ1-6; possible D gene TRBD1, 6 bases. Trimming removed 5 bases at V and 2 bases at J, with 19 bases between. The CDR3 has 18 residues. Germline V gives CDR1 SGHTA, CDR2 FQGNSA. CDR3 bases: TGTGCCAGCAGCGATCGGCCAGGGGCAATGGCCTATAATTCACCCCTCCACTTT. Translated, it gives CASSDRPGAMAYNSPLHF.

Only a few counts were recorded for this clonotype. The rearrangement links TRBV10-3 to TRBJ2-7, with D possibly matching TRBD2 (5 bases). Looked up from germline, CDR1 is ENHRY and CDR2 is SYGVKD. The germline V and J ends were trimmed by 5 bases and 4 bases, with 12 bases remaining between them. This CDR3 contains 13 residues. The DNA for the CDR3 is TGTGCCATCAGTCCGGGCGCGGGTTACGAGCAGTACTTC. It encodes CAISPGAGYEQYF.

In its sample, this clonotype was seen a few times. The chain links TRBV7-9 to TRBJ2-1, with D unresolved. V was cut by 7 bases and J by 9 bases, with 16 bases left in between. The CDR3 extends over 13 amino acids. CDR1 is SEHNR, CDR2 FQNEAQ, per germline (reference sequence). CDR3: CASNPFDRSEQFF. Here the CDR3 DNA reads TGTGCCAGCAACCCGTTCGACCGGAGTGAGCAGTTCTTC. The full variable domain, in which reference TRBV7-9 and TRBJ2-1 provide the parts outside the CDR3, is DTGVSQNPRHKITKRGQNVTFRCDPISEHNRLYWYRQTLGQGPEFLTYFQNEAQLEKSRLLSDRFSAERPKGSFSTLEIQRTEQGDSAMYLCASNPFDRSEQFFGPGTRLTVL.

A few counts support this clonotype. This rearrangement joins TRBV7-9 to TRBJ2-1; 9 nucleotides line up with TRBD2. The length of the CDR3 is 16 residues. The germline V gene has CDR1 SEHNR and CDR2 FQNEAQ (reference sequence). The V and J ends lost 5 bases and 2 bases, in that order; junction bases with no gene match: 7. In DNA, the CDR3 is TGTGCCAGCAGCCATGTCGGGACTAGCCCCTACAATGAGCAGTTCTTC. Translating gives CASSHVGTSPYNEQFF.

The chain uses TRBV5-1 and TRBJ2-3, with D perhaps matching TRBD1 (6 bases). The germline V and J ends were trimmed by 0 bases and 1 base, with 9 bases remaining between them. The germline V gene has CDR1 SGHRS and CDR2 YFSETQ. The CDR3 is 15 amino acids. The CDR3 region is CASSLEQGRTDTQYF. DNA for the CDR3: TGCGCCAGCAGCTTGGAGCAGGGGCGCACAGATACGCAGTATTTT.

This clonotype was seen only a few times. V is TRBV12-3 or TRBV12-4 and J is TRBJ2-5; 7 positions agree with TRBD2. V shed 3 bases, J shed 5 bases, and the junction held 15 bases outside the gene matches. The length of the CDR3 is 17 residues. This CDR3 is CASSFLRASGKGETQYF. The CDR3 bases are TGTGCCAGCAGTTTCCTTAGGGCTAGCGGAAAAGGGGAGACCCAGTACTTC.

The genes are TRBV7-2 and TRBJ2-1; tentatively, D is TRBD2 (5 bases). V shed 5 bases and J shed 8 bases, with 19 bases lying between them. Germline V CDR1 and CDR2: SGHTA, FQGNSA. This CDR3 spans 15 amino acids. The CDR3 coding sequence is TGTGCCAGCAGCCCCGTTCTAGCCGGTGGGTATGAGCAGTTCTTC. Protein sequence: CASSPVLAGGYEQFF.

This clonotype occurred a few times. The rearrangement joins TRBV5-1 to TRBJ2-7; 10 bases match TRBD2. V was clipped by 0 bases and J by 3 bases; unmatched bases: 6. Germline assignment: CDR1 SGHRS and CDR2 YFSETQ. CDR3 length: 16 amino acids. CDR3 in amino acids: CASSLDGTSVLYEQYF. The CDR3 bases are TGCGCCAGCAGCTTGGATGGGACTAGCGTACTCTACGAGCAGTACTTC.

This clonotype was detected once. The junction differs from germline at one of its ends, possibly a read error. The chain couples TRBV6-6 to TRBJ2-2; weak D call: TRBD1 (5 bases). Germline V gives CDR1 MNHNY, CDR2 SVGAGI (reference sequence). This CDR3 spans 18 amino acids. The CDR3 bases are TGTGCCAGCAGTTCCCAAACGGACATCCCCTTGAACAGCGGGGAGCTGTTTTTT. This translates into CASSSQTDIPLNSGELFF.

In this sample, this clonotype turned up many times. The chain combines TRBV5-6 with TRBJ2-7; TRBD1 might be the D (5 bases). CDR3 length equals 13 residues. V lost 2 bases and J 6 bases, leaving 12 bases between the germline ends. CDR1 is SGHDT and CDR2 is YYEEEE in the germline V gene. The chain's CDR3 is CASSFNQGSEQYF. The CDR3 DNA follows: TGTGCCAGCAGCTTTAATCAGGGAAGCGAGCAGTACTTC.

This clonotype was detected a few times. The genes are TRBV2 and TRBJ1-6; D is unclear. This CDR3 region has 13 residues. The germline gives CDR1 SNHLY, CDR2 FYNNEI. The V and J ends lost 5 bases and 7 bases respectively, with 9 bases between them. The DNA of the CDR3 is TGTGCCAGCAGTACGCAATGGAATTCACCCCTCCACTTT. Amino acids: CASSTQWNSPLHF.

This clonotype was seen repeatedly, ten times or more. This rearrangement joins TRBV20-1 to TRBJ1-2; 12 bases align to TRBD1. CDR1 is DFQATT, CDR2 SNEGSKA, per germline (reference sequence). The CDR3 spans 16 residues. V dropped 6 bases and J dropped 6; count of bases not matched to a gene: 14. CDR3 region: CSAQSPRDRGRHGYTF. In nucleotides, the CDR3 is TGCAGTGCCCAATCTCCCCGGGACAGGGGGCGTCATGGCTACACCTTC.

Only a few counts were recorded for this clonotype. The rearrangement uses TRBV29-1 and TRBJ2-1; 16 bases map to TRBD2. The CDR3 totals 14 residues. Germline CDR1 is SQVTM and CDR2 is ANQGSEA. Trimming at V came to 6 bases and at J to 8 bases, leaving 4 bases not matched to a gene. In nucleotides, the CDR3 is TGCAGCGTAGGGACTAGCGGGAGGGTAGATGAGCAGTTCTTC. Its protein is CSVGTSGRVDEQFF.

This clonotype has more than one count but fewer than ten. The chain carries TRBV15 and TRBJ2-1; 10 bases are shared with TRBD2. Trimming removed 3 bases from V and 7 bases from J; junction bases left unmatched: 6. CDR1 and CDR2 (germline): LNHNV, YYDKDF (reference sequence). The CDR3 has 15 residues. The CDR3 DNA reads TGTGCCACCAGCAGTGGGGCTAGCGGGAGAAATGAGCAGTTCTTC. Its translation is CATSSGASGRNEQFF.